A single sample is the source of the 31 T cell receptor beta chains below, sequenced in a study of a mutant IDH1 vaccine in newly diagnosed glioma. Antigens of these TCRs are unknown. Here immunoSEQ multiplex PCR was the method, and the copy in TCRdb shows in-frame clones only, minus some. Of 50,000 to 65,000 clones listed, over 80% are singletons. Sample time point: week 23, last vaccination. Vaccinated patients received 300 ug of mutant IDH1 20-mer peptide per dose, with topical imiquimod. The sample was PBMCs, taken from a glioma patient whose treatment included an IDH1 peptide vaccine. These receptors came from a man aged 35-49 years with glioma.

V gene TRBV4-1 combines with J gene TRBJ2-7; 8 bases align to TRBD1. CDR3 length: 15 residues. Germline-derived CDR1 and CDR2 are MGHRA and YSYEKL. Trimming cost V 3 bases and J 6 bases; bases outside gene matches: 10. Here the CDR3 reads CASSHRQGRLGEQYF. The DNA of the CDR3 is TGCGCCAGCAGCCACCGACAGGGGCGCCTTGGCGAGCAGTACTTC.

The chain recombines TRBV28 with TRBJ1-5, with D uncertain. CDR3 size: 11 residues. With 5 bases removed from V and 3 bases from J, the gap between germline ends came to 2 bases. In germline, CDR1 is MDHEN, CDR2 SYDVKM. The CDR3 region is CASSDNQPQHF. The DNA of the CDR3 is TGTGCCAGCAGTGACAATCAGCCCCAGCATTTT.

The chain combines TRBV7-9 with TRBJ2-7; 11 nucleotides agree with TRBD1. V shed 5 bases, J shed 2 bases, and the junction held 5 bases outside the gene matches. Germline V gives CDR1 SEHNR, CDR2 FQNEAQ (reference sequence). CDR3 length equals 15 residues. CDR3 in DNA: TGTGCCAGCAGCCCCGGACAGGGGGCGCCCTACGAGCAGTACTTC. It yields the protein CASSPGQGAPYEQYF.

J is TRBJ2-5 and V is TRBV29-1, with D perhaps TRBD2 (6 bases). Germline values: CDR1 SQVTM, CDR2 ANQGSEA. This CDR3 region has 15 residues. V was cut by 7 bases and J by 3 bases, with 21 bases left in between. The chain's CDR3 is CSGRLLTSSKETQYF. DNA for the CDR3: TGCAGCGGCCGGCTCCTTACTAGCTCAAAAGAGACCCAGTACTTC.

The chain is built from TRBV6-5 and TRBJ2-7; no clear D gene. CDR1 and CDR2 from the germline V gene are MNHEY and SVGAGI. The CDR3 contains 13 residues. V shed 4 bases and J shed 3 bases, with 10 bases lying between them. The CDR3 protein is CASSFDSDYEQYF. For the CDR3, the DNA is TGTGCCAGCAGTTTCGACTCCGACTACGAGCAGTACTTC.

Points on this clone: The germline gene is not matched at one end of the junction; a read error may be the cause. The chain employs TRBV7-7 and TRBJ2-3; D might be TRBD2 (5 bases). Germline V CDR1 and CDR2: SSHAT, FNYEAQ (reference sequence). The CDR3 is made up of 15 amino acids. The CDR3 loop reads CASSLARTSTDTQYF. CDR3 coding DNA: TGTGCTAGCAGCTTAGCGCGGACTAGCACAGATACGCAGTATTTT.

CDR3 coding DNA: TGCAGCGTTCAGGAAGGCAATCAGCCCCAGCATTTT. This encodes CSVQEGNQPQHF. The J gene is TRBJ1-5, the V gene TRBV29-1; D gene ambiguous. The V end lost 5 bases, the J end lost 2 bases, and 7 bases lay between the germline ends. The CDR3 spans 12 residues. CDR1 is SQVTM and CDR2 is ANQGSEA in the germline V gene.

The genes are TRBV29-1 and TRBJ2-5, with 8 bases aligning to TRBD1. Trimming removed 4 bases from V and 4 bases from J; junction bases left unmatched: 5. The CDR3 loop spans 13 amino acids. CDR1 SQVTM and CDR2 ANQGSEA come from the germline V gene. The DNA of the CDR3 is TGCAGCGTTGCGGAGACAGGGGCAGAGACCCAGTACTTC. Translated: CSVAETGAETQYF.

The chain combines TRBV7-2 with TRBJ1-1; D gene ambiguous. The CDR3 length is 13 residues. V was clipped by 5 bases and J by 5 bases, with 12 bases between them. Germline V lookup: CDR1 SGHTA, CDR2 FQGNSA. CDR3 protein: CASSGRLGTEAFF. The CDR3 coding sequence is TGTGCCAGCAGCGGCCGGTTGGGGACTGAAGCTTTCTTT.

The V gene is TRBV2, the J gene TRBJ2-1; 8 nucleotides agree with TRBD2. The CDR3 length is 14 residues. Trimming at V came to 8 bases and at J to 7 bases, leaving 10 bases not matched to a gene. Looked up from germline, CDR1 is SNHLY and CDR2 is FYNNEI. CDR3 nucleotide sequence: TGTGCCAGCCGATGGAGCGGGAGAAAGAATGAGCAGTTCTTC. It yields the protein CASRWSGRKNEQFF.

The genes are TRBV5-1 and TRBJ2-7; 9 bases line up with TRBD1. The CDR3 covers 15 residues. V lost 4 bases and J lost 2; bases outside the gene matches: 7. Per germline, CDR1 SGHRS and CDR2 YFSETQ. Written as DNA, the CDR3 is TGCGCCAGCAGCCCGGGACAGGGATTTCCCTACGAGCAGTACTTC. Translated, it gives CASSPGQGFPYEQYF.

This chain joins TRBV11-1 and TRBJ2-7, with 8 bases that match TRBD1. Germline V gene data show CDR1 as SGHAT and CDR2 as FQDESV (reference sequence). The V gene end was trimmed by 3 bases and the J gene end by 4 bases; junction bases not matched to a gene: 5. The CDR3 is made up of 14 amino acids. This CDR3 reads CASSFEQGAYEQYF. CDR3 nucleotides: TGTGCCAGCAGCTTCGAGCAGGGGGCGTACGAGCAGTACTTC.

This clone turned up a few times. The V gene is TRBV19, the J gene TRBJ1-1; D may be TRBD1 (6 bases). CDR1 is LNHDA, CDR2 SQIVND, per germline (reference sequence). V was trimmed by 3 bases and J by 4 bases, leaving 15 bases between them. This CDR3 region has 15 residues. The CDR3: CASSMDGGLGTEAFF. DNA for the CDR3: TGTGCCAGTAGTATGGATGGGGGGCTCGGCACTGAAGCTTTCTTT.

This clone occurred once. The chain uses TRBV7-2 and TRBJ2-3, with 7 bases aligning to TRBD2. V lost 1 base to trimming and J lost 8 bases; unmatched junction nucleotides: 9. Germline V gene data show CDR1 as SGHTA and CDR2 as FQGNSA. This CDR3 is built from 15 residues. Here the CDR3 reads CASSLVLAADVTQYF. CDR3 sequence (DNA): TGTGCCAGCAGCTTAGTTCTAGCGGCCGACGTTACGCAGTATTTT.

For the CDR3, the DNA is TGCGCCAGCAGCCAAGATCGTCGCGGGAGAGCACAAGAGACCCAGTACTTC. This sequence encodes CASSQDRRGRAQETQYF. This chain uses TRBV4-1 with TRBJ2-5, with 7 bases fitting TRBD2. The germline gives CDR1 MGHRA, CDR2 YSYEKL. This CDR3 spans 17 amino acids. Unmatched junction bases numbered 9, after V lost 0 bases and J lost 2 bases.

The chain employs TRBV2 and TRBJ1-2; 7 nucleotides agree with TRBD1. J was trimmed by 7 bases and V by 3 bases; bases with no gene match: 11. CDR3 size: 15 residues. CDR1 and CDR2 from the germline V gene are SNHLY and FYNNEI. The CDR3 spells CASSDSQGQFSGYTF. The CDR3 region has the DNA TGTGCCAGCAGTGATTCTCAGGGACAGTTCAGTGGCTACACCTTC.

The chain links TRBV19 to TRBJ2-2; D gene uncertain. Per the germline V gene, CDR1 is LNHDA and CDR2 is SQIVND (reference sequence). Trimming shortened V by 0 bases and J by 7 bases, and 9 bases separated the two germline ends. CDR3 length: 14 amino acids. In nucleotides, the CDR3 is TGTGCCAGTAGTATAGATCACGCGGTCGGGGAGCTGTTTTTT. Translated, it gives CASSIDHAVGELFF.

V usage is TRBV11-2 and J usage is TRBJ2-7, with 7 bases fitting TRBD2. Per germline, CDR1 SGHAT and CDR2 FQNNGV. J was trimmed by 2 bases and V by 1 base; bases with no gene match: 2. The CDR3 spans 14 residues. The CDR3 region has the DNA TGTGCCAGCAGCTTAGGGGAGGGAACCTACGAGCAGTACTTC. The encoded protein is CASSLGEGTYEQYF.

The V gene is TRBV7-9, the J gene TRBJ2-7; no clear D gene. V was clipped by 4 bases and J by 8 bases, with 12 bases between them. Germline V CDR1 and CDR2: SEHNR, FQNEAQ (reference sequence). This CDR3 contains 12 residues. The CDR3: CASSSTSGQQYF. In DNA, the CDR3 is TGTGCCAGCAGCTCGACCTCAGGCCAGCAGTACTTC.

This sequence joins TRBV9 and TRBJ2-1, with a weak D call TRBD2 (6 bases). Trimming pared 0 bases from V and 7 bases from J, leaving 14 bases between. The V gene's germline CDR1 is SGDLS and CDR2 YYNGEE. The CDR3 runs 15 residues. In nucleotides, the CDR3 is TGTGCCAGCAGCGTAGTTGCGGGAAACAGGAATGAGCAGTTCTTC. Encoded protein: CASSVVAGNRNEQFF.

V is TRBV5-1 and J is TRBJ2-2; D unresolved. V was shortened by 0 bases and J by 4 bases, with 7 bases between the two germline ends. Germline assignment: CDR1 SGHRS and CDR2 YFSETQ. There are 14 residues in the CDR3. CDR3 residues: CASSLGLSTGELFF. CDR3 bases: TGCGCCAGCAGCTTGGGGCTCTCCACCGGGGAGCTGTTTTTT. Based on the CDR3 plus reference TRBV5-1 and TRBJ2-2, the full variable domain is KAGVTQTPRYLIKTRGQQVTLSCSPISGHRSVSWYQQTPGQGLQFLFEYFSETQRNKGNFPGRFSGRQFSNSRSEMNVSTLELGDSALYLCASSLGLSTGELFFGEGSRLTVL.

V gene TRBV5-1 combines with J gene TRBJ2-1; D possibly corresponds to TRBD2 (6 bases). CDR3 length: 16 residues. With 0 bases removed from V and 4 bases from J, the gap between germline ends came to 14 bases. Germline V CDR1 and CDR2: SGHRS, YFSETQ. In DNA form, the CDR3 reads TGCGCCAGCAGCTTGGGGGTCGGGGGTATATACAATGAGCAGTTCTTC. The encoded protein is CASSLGVGGIYNEQFF. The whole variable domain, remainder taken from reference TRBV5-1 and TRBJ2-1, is KAGVTQTPRYLIKTRGQQVTLSCSPISGHRSVSWYQQTPGQGLQFLFEYFSETQRNKGNFPGRFSGRQFSNSRSEMNVSTLELGDSALYLCASSLGVGGIYNEQFFGPGTRLTVL.

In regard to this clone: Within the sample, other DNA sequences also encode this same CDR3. The CDR3 sequence is CASSLVQGATDTQYF. Here the CDR3 DNA reads TGCGCCAGCAGCTTGGTGCAGGGGGCCACGGATACGCAGTATTTT. The gene calls are TRBV5-1 and TRBJ2-3, with 8 bases lining up with TRBD1. V dropped 0 bases and J dropped 6; count of bases not matched to a gene: 6. The CDR3 spans 15 residues. CDR1 and CDR2 (germline): SGHRS, YFSETQ.

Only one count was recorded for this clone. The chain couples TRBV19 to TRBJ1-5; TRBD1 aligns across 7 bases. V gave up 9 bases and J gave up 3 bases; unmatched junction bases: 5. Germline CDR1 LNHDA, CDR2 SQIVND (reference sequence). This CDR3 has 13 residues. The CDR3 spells CASSDRVNQPQHF. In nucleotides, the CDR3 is TGTGCCAGCAGCGACAGGGTCAATCAGCCCCAGCATTTT.

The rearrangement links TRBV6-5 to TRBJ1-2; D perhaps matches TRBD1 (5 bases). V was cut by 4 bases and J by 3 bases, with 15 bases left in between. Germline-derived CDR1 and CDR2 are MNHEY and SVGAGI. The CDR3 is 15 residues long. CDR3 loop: CASSSLGGVDYGYTF. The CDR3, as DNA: TGTGCCAGCAGTTCCCTGGGGGGGGTCGACTATGGCTACACCTTC.

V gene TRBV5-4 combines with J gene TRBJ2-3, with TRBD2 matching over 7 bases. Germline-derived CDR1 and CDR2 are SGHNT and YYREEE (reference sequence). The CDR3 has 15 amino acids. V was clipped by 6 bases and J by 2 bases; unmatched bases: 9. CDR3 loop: CASTQLGLFTDTQYF. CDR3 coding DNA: TGTGCCAGCACCCAATTGGGACTATTCACAGATACGCAGTATTTT.

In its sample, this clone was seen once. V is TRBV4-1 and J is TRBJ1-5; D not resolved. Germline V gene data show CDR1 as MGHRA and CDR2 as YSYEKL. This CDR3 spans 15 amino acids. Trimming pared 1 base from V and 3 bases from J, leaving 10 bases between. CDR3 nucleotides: TGCGCCAGCAGCCAAGCGGTCCTTTTCAATCAGCCCCAGCATTTT. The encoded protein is CASSQAVLFNQPQHF.

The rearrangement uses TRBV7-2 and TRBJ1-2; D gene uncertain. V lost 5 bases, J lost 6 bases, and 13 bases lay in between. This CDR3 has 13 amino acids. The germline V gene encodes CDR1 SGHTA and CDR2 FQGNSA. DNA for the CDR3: TGTGCCAGCAGCCGATCGTTACTTGATGGCTACACCTTC. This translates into CASSRSLLDGYTF.

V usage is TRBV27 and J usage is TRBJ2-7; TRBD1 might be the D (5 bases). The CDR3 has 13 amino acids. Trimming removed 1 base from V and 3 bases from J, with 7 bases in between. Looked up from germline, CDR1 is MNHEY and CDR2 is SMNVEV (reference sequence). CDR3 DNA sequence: TGTGCCAGCAGTTTATTACAGGACTACGAGCAGTACTTC. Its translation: CASSLLQDYEQYF.

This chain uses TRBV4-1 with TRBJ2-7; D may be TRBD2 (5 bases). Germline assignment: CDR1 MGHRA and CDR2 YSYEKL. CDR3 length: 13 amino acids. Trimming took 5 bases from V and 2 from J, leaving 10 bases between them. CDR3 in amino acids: CASSISRAYEQYF. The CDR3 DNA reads TGCGCCAGCAGCATATCGCGGGCCTACGAGCAGTACTTC.

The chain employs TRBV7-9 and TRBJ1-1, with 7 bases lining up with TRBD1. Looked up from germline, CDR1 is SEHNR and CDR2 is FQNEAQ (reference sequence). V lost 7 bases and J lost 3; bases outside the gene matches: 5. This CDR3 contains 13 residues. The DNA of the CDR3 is TGTGCCAGCATCCGAACAGGGGACACTGAAGCTTTCTTT. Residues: CASIRTGDTEAFF.